This T cell receptor beta chain originates from a study of blood T cell repertoires in COVID-19. Sequencing was performed with immunoSEQ multiplex PCR; in TCRdb, only in-frame clones are kept and a portion is missing. The sample carries about 86,000 clones, 80% to 90% recorded once. With 5 bases clipped from V and 4 bases from J, the junction kept 9 bases outside the gene matches. The CDR3 runs 15 residues. From germline, CDR1 is MNHEY and CDR2 SMNVEV (reference sequence). Sequenced: peripheral blood. The V and J genes are TRBV27 and TRBJ2-7; 9 positions match TRBD1. This clonotype was sampled from a human donor in a cohort sampled during active COVID-19. The CDR3 region is CASSSPGQGRYEQYF. CDR3 nucleotide sequence: TGTGCCAGCAGTAGCCCCGGACAGGGGCGGTACGAGCAGTACTTC.